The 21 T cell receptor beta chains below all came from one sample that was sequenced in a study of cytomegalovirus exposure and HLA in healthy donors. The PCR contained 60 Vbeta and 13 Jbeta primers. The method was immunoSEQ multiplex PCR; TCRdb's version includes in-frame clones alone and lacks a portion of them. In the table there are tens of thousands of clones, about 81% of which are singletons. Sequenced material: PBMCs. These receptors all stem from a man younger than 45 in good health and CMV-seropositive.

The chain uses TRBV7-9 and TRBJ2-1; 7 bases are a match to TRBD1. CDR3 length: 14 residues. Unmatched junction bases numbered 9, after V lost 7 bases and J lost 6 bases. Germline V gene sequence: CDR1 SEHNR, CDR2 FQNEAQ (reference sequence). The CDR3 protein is CASNPGGNRNEQFF. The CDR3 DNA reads TGTGCCAGCAACCCAGGGGGTAATCGCAATGAGCAGTTCTTC.

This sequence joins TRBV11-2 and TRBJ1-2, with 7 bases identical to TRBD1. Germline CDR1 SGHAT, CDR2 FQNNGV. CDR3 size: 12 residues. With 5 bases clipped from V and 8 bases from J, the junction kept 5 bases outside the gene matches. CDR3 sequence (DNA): TGTGCCAGCAGCCAGCGCAGGGGGGGCTACACCTTC. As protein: CASSQRRGGYTF.

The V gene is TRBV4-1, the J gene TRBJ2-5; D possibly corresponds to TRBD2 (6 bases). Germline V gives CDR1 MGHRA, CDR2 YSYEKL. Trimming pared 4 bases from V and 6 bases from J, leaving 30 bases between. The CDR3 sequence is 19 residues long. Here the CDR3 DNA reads TGCGCCAGCAGCCTACACGGGGGTTTAGATAATTCGGCTCCGAAGACCCAGTACTTC. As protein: CASSLHGGLDNSAPKTQYF.

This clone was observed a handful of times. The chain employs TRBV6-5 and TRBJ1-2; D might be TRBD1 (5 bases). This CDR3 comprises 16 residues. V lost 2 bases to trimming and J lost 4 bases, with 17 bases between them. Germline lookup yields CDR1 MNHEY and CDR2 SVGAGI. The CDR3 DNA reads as TGTGCCAGCAGTTACGCCCGGGCAGGGCAGGGCTATGGCTACACCTTC. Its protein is CASSYARAGQGYGYTF.

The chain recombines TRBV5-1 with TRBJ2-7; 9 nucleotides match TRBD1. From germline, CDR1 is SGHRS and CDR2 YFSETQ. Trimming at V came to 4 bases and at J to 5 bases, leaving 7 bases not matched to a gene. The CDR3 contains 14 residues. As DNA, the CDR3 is TGCGCCAGCAGCGAGGACACAGGGGGCAACGAGCAGTACTTC. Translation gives CASSEDTGGNEQYF.

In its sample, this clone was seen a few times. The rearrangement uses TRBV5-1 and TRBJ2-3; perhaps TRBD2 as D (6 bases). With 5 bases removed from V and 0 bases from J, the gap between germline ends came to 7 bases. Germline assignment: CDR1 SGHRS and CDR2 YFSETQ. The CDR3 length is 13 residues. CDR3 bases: TGCGCCAGCAGGGAGGGGAGCACAGATACGCAGTATTTT. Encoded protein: CASREGSTDTQYF.

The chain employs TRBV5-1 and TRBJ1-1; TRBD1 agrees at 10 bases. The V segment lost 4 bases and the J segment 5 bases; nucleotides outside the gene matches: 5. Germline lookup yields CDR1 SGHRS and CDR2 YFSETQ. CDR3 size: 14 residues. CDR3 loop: CASSGQGGRTEAFF. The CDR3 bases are TGCGCCAGCAGCGGACAGGGGGGGAGGACTGAAGCTTTCTTT.

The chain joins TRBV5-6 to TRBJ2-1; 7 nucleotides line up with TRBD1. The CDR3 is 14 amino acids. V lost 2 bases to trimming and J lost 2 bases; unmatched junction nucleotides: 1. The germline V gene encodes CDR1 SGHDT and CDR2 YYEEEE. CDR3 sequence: CASSFGTAYNEQFF. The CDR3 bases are TGTGCCAGCAGCTTTGGGACAGCCTACAATGAGCAGTTCTTC.

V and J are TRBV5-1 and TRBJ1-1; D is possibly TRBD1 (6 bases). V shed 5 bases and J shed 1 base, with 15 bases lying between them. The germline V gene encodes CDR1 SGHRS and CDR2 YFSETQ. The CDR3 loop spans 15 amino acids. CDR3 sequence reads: CASRLPTGGNTEAFF. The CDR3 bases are TGCGCCAGCAGACTACCGACAGGCGGGAACACTGAAGCTTTCTTT.

The CDR3 coding sequence is TGTGCCAGCAGTTACTCTAACGAGCAGTACTTC. Translating it yields CASSYSNEQYF. The chain uses TRBV6-5 and TRBJ2-7; D is unclear. CDR1 and CDR2 (germline): MNHEY, SVGAGI. With 0 bases removed from V and 5 bases from J, the gap between germline ends came to 2 bases. The CDR3 covers 11 residues.

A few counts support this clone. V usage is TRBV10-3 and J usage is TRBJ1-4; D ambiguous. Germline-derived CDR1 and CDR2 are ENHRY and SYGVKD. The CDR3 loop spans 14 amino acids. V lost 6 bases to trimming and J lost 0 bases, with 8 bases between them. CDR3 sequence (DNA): TGTGCCATCAGGGCCGGAGCAACTAATGAAAAACTGTTTTTT. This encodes CAIRAGATNEKLFF.

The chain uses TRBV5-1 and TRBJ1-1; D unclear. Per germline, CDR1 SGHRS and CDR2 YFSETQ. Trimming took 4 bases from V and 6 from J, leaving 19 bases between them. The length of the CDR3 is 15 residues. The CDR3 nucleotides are TGCGCCAGCAGCCCACTGGCACAGATCGGCTCTGAAGCTTTCTTT. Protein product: CASSPLAQIGSEAFF.

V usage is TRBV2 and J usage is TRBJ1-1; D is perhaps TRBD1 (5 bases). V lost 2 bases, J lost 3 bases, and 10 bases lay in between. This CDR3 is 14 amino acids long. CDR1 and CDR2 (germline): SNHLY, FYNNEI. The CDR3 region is CASSEWGVDTEAFF. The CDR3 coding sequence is TGTGCCAGCAGTGAATGGGGGGTCGACACTGAAGCTTTCTTT.

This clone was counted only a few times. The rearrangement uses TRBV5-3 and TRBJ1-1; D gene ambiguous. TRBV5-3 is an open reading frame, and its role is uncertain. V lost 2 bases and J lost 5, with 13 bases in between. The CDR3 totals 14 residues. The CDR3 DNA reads TGTGCCAGAAGCTTTCGAGGGTCGGGAACTGAAGCTTTCTTT. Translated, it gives CARSFRGSGTEAFF.

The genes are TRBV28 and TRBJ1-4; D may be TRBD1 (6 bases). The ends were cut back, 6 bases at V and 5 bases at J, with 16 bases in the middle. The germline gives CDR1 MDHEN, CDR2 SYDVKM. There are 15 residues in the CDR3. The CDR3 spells CASREGGTRNEKLFF. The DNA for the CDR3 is TGTGCCAGCAGGGAGGGGGGGACCCGGAATGAAAAACTGTTTTTT.

CDR3 DNA: TGTGCCAGCAGCCCCCGCCTGGGCTGGGAGCTGTTTTTT. Its translation is CASSPRLGWELFF. The V and J genes are TRBV11-1 and TRBJ2-2; D is unresolved. The CDR3 is 13 residues long. Trimming stripped 5 bases from V and 9 bases from J, with 13 bases between. Germline V lookup: CDR1 SGHAT, CDR2 FQDESV (reference sequence).

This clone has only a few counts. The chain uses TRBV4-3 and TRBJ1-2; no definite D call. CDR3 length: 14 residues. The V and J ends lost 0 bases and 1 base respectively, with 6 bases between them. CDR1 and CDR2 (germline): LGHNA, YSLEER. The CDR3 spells CASSQDTVNYGYTF. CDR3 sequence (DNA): TGCGCCAGCAGCCAAGACACAGTTAACTATGGCTACACCTTC.

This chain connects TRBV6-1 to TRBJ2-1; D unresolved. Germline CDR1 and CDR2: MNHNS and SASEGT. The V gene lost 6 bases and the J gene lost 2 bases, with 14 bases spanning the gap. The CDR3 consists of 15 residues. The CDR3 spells CASSPANLAYNEQFF. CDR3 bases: TGTGCCAGCAGCCCCGCGAACCTCGCCTACAATGAGCAGTTCTTC.

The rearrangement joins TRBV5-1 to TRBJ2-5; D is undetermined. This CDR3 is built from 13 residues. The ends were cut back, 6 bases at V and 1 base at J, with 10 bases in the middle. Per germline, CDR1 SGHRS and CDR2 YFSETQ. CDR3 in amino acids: CASTDGSQETQYF. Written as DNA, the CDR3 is TGCGCCAGCACCGACGGGTCCCAAGAGACCCAGTACTTC.

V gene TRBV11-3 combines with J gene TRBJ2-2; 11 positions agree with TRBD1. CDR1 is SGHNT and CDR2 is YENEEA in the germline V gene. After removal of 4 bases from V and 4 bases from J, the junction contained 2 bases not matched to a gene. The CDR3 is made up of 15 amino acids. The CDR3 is CASSSGTGGTGELFF. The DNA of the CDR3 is TGTGCCAGCAGCTCTGGGACAGGGGGCACCGGGGAGCTGTTTTTT.

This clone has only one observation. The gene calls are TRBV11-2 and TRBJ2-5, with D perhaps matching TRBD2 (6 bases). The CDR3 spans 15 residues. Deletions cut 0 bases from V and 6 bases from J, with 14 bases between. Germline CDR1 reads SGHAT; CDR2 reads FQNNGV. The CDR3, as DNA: TGTGCCAGCAGCTTAGATCGAGGTAGCGGCAAGACCCAGTACTTC. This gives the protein CASSLDRGSGKTQYF. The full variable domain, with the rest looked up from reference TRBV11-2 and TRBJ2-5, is EAGVAQSPRYKIIEKRQSVAFWCNPISGHATLYWYQQILGQGPKLLIQFQNNGVVDDSQLPKDRFSAERLKGVDSTLKIQPAKLEDSAVYLCASSLDRGSGKTQYFGPGTRLLVL.